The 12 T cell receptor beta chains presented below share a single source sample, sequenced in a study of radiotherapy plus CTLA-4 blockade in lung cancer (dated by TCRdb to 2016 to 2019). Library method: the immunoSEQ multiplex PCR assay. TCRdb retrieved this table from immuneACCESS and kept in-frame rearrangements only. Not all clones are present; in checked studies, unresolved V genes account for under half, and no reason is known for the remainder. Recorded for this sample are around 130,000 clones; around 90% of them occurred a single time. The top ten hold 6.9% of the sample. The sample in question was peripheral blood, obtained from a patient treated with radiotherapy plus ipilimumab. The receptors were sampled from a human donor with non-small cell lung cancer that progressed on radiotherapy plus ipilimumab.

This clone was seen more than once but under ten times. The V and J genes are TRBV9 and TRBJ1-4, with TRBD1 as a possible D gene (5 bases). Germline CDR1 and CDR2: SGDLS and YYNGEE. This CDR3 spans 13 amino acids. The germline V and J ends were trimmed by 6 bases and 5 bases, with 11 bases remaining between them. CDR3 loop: CASNRQPNEKLFF. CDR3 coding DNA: TGTGCCAGCAACAGACAGCCCAATGAAAAACTGTTTTTT.

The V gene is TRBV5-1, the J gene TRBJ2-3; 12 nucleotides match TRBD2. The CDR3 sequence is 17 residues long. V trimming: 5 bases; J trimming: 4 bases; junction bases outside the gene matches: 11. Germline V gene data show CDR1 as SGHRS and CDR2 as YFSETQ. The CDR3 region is CASSQTLAGGPSDTQYF. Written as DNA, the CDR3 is TGCGCCAGCAGTCAAACCCTAGCGGGAGGGCCCTCAGATACGCAGTATTTT.

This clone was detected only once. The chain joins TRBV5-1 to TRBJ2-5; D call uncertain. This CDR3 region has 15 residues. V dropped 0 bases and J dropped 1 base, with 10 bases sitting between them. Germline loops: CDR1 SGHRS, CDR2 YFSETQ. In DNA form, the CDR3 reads TGCGCCAGCAGCTTGGACGGTCGGATCCAAGAGACCCAGTACTTC. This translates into CASSLDGRIQETQYF.

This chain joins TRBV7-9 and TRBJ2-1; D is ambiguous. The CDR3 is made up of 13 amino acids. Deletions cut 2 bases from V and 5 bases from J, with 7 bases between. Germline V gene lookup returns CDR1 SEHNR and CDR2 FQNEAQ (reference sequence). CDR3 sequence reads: CASSLTVNNEQFF. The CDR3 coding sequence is TGTGCCAGCAGCTTAACCGTAAACAATGAGCAGTTCTTC.

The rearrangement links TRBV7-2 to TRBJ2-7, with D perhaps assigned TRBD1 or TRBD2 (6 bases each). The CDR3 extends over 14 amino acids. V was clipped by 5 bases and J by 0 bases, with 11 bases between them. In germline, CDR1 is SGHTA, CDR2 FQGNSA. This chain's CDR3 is CASSPGASSYEQYF. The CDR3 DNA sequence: TGTGCCAGCAGCCCGGGGGCTAGCTCCTACGAGCAGTACTTC.

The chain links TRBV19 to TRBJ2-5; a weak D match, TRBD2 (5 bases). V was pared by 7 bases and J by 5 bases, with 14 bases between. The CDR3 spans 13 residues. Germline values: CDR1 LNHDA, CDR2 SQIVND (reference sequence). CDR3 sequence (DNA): TGTGCCAGTAAAGTCCGGGGTGCGGAGACCCAGTACTTC. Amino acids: CASKVRGAETQYF.

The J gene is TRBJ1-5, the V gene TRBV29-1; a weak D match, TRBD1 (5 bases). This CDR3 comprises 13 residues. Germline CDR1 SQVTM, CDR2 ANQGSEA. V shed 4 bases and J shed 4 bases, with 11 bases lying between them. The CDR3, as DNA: TGCAGCGTTGCGACAGAAGGGAATCAGCCCCAGCATTTT. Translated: CSVATEGNQPQHF.

This CDR3 is CATVRGTEAFF. The CDR3 coding sequence is TGTGCCACCGTGCGGGGCACTGAAGCTTTCTTT. The genes are TRBV6-6 and TRBJ1-1; no clear D. V shed 10 bases and J shed 4 bases, with 10 bases lying between them. This CDR3 is built from 11 residues. In germline, CDR1 is MNHNY, CDR2 SVGAGI (reference sequence).

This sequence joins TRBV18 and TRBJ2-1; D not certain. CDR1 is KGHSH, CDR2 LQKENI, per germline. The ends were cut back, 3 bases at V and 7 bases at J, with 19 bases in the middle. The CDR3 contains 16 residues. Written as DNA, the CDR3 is TGTGCCAGCTCACCGGGTTTTCGGACCCCCTCGAATGAGCAGTTCTTC. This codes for CASSPGFRTPSNEQFF.

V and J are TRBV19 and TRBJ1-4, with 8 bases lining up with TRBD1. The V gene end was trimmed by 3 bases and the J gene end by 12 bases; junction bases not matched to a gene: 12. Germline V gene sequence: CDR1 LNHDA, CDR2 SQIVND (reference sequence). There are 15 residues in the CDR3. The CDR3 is CASSIPGQGMRQLFF. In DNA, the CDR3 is TGTGCCAGTAGTATTCCCGGACAGGGAATGCGACAACTGTTTTTT.

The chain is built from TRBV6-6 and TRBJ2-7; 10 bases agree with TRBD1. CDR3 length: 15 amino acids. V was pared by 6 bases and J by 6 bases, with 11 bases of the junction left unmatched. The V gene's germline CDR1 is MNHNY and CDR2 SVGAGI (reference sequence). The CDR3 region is CASRTSGTGAVEQYF. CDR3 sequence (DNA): TGTGCCAGCAGAACATCGGGGACAGGGGCGGTCGAGCAGTACTTC.

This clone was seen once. CDR3 in amino acids: CAISETRQGGQPQHF. CDR3 nucleotide sequence: TGTGCCATCAGTGAGACCAGACAGGGCGGTCAGCCCCAGCATTTT. J is TRBJ1-5 and V is TRBV10-3; 7 bases map to TRBD1. The CDR3 loop spans 15 amino acids. Germline V gene sequence: CDR1 ENHRY, CDR2 SYGVKD. V lost 2 bases and J lost 6; bases outside the gene matches: 7.